These 5 T cell receptor beta chains were sequenced from one sample in a study of OX40 agonist ivuxolimab in advanced cancers. The method was immunoSEQ multiplex PCR; TCRdb's version includes in-frame clones alone and lacks a portion of them. The sample yields around 67,000 clones, around 84% seen once. Sequencing used CD4+ or CD8+ T cells sorted from blood, obtained in a trial of the OX40 agonist ivuxolimab. These receptors came from an adult with an advanced solid tumor such as melanoma, head and neck, liver or kidney cancer.

This sequence joins TRBV5-4 and TRBJ2-1; D uncertain. The V gene's germline CDR1 is SGHNT and CDR2 YYREEE (reference sequence). Trimming removed 0 bases from V and 1 base from J, with 8 bases in between. The CDR3 is 15 residues long. The CDR3 DNA sequence: TGTGCCAGCAGCTTGGGGCGGTTATCCTACAATGAGCAGTTCTTC. Translation: CASSLGRLSYNEQFF.

This clone has just a few counts. The gene calls are TRBV11-3 and TRBJ2-1, with a possible D match to TRBD1 (7 bases). V dropped 5 bases and J dropped 6 bases, with 11 bases sitting between them. The CDR3 totals 13 residues. Germline values: CDR1 SGHNT, CDR2 YENEEA. CDR3 in amino acids: CASSRRGANEQFF. The DNA of the CDR3 is TGTGCCAGCAGCCGCAGGGGGGCCAATGAGCAGTTCTTC.

This rearrangement joins TRBV5-1 to TRBJ2-5; either TRBD1 or TRBD2 may supply D (5 bases each). This CDR3 spans 13 amino acids. V gave up 3 bases and J gave up 5 bases, with 11 bases separating them. Germline CDR1 reads SGHRS; CDR2 reads YFSETQ. The CDR3 region has the DNA TGCGCCAGCAGCTCGGGGCCGTGGGAGACCCAGTACTTC. Its protein product is CASSSGPWETQYF.

This clone has a handful of counts. V and J are TRBV7-9 and TRBJ1-2, with no clear D. The V end lost 5 bases, the J end lost 5 bases, and 12 bases lay between the germline ends. Germline V gene sequence: CDR1 SEHNR, CDR2 FQNEAQ (reference sequence). The CDR3 totals 13 residues. This CDR3 is CASSPPGQYGYTF. The CDR3 DNA is TGTGCCAGCAGCCCCCCCGGGCAATATGGCTACACCTTC.

In its sample, this clone was seen once. CDR3 sequence (DNA): TGCGCCAGCAGCCAACCACAAACAGGGTCCGATGGCTACACCTTC. Its protein product is CASSQPQTGSDGYTF. V usage is TRBV4-1 and J usage is TRBJ1-2; D is possibly TRBD1 (6 bases). V lost 2 bases and J lost 6, with 16 bases in between. The CDR3 length is 15 residues. Germline V gives CDR1 MGHRA, CDR2 YSYEKL.